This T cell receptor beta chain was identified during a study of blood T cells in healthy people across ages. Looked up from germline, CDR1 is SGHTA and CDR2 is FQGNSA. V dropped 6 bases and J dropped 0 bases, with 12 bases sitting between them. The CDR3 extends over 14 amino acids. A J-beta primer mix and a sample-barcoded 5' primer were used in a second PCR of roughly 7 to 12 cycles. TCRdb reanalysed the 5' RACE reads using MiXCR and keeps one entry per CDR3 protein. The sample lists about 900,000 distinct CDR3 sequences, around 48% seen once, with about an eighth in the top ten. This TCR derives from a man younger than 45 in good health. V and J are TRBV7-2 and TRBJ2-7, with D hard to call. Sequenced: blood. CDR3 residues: CASRGTPTSYEQYF. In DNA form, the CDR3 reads TGTGCCAGCAGGGGAACCCCAACCTCCTACGAGCAGTACTTC.